These 32 T cell receptor beta chains were sequenced from one sample in a study of CD8+CD57+ T cells in acquired aplastic anemia. Researchers used genomic DNA as the template to profile TCR beta VDJ and CDR3. TCRdb itself ran the reads through MiXCR, one entry per CDR3 protein. The sample contains over 40,000 distinct CDR3 sequences, about two thirds of which appear only once. Sequenced: sorted CD4+, CD8+, or CD8+CD57+ T cells (not recorded which) from PBMCs. The origin of the receptors is a human donor in good health, serving as a control.

This chain connects TRBV20-1 to TRBJ1-3; the D gene is possibly TRBD1 (5 bases). The CDR3 extends over 14 amino acids. Trimming shortened V by 6 bases and J by 4 bases, and 16 bases separated the two germline ends. Germline V gives CDR1 DFQATT, CDR2 SNEGSKA (reference sequence). CDR3 nucleotides: TGCAGTGCGTGGACGAGGGACTCCGGAAACACCATATATTTT. It specifies CSAWTRDSGNTIYF.

J is TRBJ2-7 and V is TRBV14; D may be TRBD1 (6 bases). CDR3 length: 14 amino acids. Germline V CDR1 and CDR2: SGHDN, FVKESK. The V end lost 4 bases, the J end lost 1 base, and 11 bases lay between the germline ends. CDR3 DNA: TGTGCCAGCAGCCGAGACAGGTTTTCCTACGAGCAGTACTTC. Translation: CASSRDRFSYEQYF. The full variable domain, its missing parts supplied by reference TRBV14 and TRBJ2-7, is EAGVTQFPSHSVIEKGQTVTLRCDPISGHDNLYWYRRVMGKEIKFLLHFVKESKQDESGMPNNRFLAERTGGTYSTLKVQPAELEDSGVYFCASSRDRFSYEQYFGPGTRLTVT.

This sequence joins TRBV15 and TRBJ1-6; perhaps TRBD1 as D (6 bases). V lost 9 bases, J lost 5 bases, and 20 bases lay in between. CDR3 size: 16 residues. Germline CDR1 is LNHNV and CDR2 is YYDKDF (reference sequence). The CDR3 DNA follows: TGTGCCACGGCGCTTGATGCGGGGGCGCATAATTCACCCCTCCACTTT. It specifies CATALDAGAHNSPLHF. The entire variable domain, with the rest obtained from reference TRBV15 and TRBJ1-6, is as follows: DAMVIQNPRYQVTQFGKPVTLSCSQTLNHNVMYWYQQKSSQAPKLLFHYYDKDFNNEADTPDNFQSRRPNTSFCFLDIRSPGLGDTAMYLCATALDAGAHNSPLHFGNGTRLTVT.

This chain uses TRBV19 with TRBJ2-2; unclear D gene. The germline V gene has CDR1 LNHDA and CDR2 SQIVND (reference sequence). V gave up 6 bases and J gave up 6 bases, with 17 bases separating them. The CDR3 contains 15 residues. Here the CDR3 reads CASRGSPHSPGELFF. CDR3 DNA sequence: TGTGCCAGTAGAGGCAGTCCCCATTCCCCCGGGGAGCTGTTTTTT.

The chain uses TRBV29-1 and TRBJ2-7; 9 bases fit TRBD2. The length of the CDR3 is 14 residues. Germline-derived CDR1 and CDR2 are SQVTM and ANQGSEA. The CDR3, as DNA: TGCAGTGCTAGAGAGGGAGCGGGAGGTCACGAGCAGTACTTC. Translating gives CSAREGAGGHEQYF.

The V and J genes are TRBV10-3 and TRBJ2-7; D is possibly TRBD1 (6 bases). V was pared by 6 bases and J by 1 base, with 7 bases between. Per germline, CDR1 ENHRY and CDR2 SYGVKD. This CDR3 region has 12 residues. The CDR3 loop is CAIRDSSYEQYF. In DNA, the CDR3 is TGTGCCATCAGGGACAGTTCCTACGAGCAGTACTTC.

V gene TRBV15 combines with J gene TRBJ2-7, with D perhaps being TRBD1 or TRBD2 (5 bases each). CDR1 and CDR2 from the germline V gene are LNHNV and YYDKDF (reference sequence). V lost 0 bases and J 2 bases, leaving 14 bases between the germline ends. The CDR3 runs 16 residues. In DNA form, the CDR3 reads TGTGCCACCAGCAGAGAGGTAGGGGACGGTCCCTACGAGCAGTACTTC. Amino acids: CATSREVGDGPYEQYF. The full variable domain, in which reference TRBV15 and TRBJ2-7 provide the parts outside the CDR3, is DAMVIQNPRYQVTQFGKPVTLSCSQTLNHNVMYWYQQKSSQAPKLLFHYYDKDFNNEADTPDNFQSRRPNTSFCFLDIRSPGLGDTAMYLCATSREVGDGPYEQYFGPGTRLTVT.

The rearrangement joins TRBV5-1 to TRBJ1-4, with 7 nucleotides matching TRBD1. Germline lookup yields CDR1 SGHRS and CDR2 YFSETQ. The junction had 4 bases not matched to a gene; V was cut back by 0 bases and J by 8 bases. The CDR3 is 14 residues long. The CDR3, as DNA: TGCGCCAGCAGCTTGGGAGGGGGCCCCGAAAAACTGTTTTTT. Translation gives CASSLGGGPEKLFF.

The chain combines TRBV5-1 with TRBJ2-4, with 8 bases aligning to TRBD1. Germline CDR1 and CDR2: SGHRS and YFSETQ. With V trimmed by 5 bases and J by 1 base, 5 bases remained unmatched. The CDR3 contains 15 residues. The CDR3, as DNA: TGCGCCAGCAGTCCGACAGGGGTCGCCAAAAACATTCAGTACTTC. Translated: CASSPTGVAKNIQYF. Full variable domain (rest looked up from reference TRBV5-1 and TRBJ2-4): KAGVTQTPRYLIKTRGQQVTLSCSPISGHRSVSWYQQTPGQGLQFLFEYFSETQRNKGNFPGRFSGRQFSNSRSEMNVSTLELGDSALYLCASSPTGVAKNIQYFGAGTRLSVL.

V gene TRBV2 combines with J gene TRBJ1-2; maybe TRBD1 (5 bases). Germline values: CDR1 SNHLY, CDR2 FYNNEI. The CDR3 extends over 14 amino acids. The germline V and J ends were trimmed by 2 bases and 4 bases, with 11 bases remaining between them. CDR3 bases: TGTGCCAGCAGTGAACAGGGAGGGTTCTATGGCTACACCTTC. Its translation: CASSEQGGFYGYTF.

This clonotype showed up just once. The chain couples TRBV29-1 to TRBJ2-1; D not certain. The CDR3 consists of 12 residues. Trimming cost V 1 base and J 6 bases, with 7 bases left between them. CDR1 is SQVTM and CDR2 is ANQGSEA in the germline V gene. The CDR3 sequence: CSVEVLANEQFF. The CDR3 DNA follows: TGCAGCGTTGAAGTGTTGGCCAATGAGCAGTTCTTC.

This clonotype was observed many times. CDR3 in DNA: TGTGCCAGCAGCGCCACTAGCGGGACCGACAATGAGCAGTTCTTC. Amino acids: CASSATSGTDNEQFF. V and J are TRBV7-8 and TRBJ2-1, with 10 bases matching TRBD2. Germline values: CDR1 SGHVS, CDR2 FQNEAQ. The ends lost 5 bases at V and 5 bases at J; junction bases unmatched: 6. The CDR3 runs 15 residues.

This clonotype was observed once. The genes are TRBV19 and TRBJ1-4, with unresolved D. Germline V gene data show CDR1 as LNHDA and CDR2 as SQIVND (reference sequence). This CDR3 region has 13 residues. V gave up 7 bases and J gave up 3 bases, with 9 bases separating them. The CDR3 nucleotides are TGTGCCAGTATGGGGTCCCCTAATGAAAAACTGTTTTTT. It encodes CASMGSPNEKLFF. Full variable domain (remainder filled in from reference TRBV19 and TRBJ1-4): DGGITQSPKYLFRKEGQNVTLSCEQNLNHDAMYWYRQDPGQGLRLIYYSQIVNDFQKGDIAEGYSVSREKKESFPLTVTSAQKNPTAFYLCASMGSPNEKLFFGSGTQLSVL.

CDR3 sequence (DNA): TGTGCCAGCAGTCGTAGCGGGGGGGTGGGGAGCTGGCAAAACGAGCAGTACTTC. Its translation is CASSRSGGVGSWQNEQYF. The genes are TRBV7-2 and TRBJ2-7; 11 positions agree with TRBD2. The germline V gene encodes CDR1 SGHTA and CDR2 FQGNSA. After removal of 6 bases from V and 5 bases from J, the junction contained 18 bases not matched to a gene. The CDR3 runs 18 residues.

The CDR3 reads CASSFFAGESQETQYF. DNA for the CDR3: TGTGCCAGCAGCTTTTTTGCGGGGGAGTCCCAAGAGACCCAGTACTTC. This chain uses TRBV9 with TRBJ2-5; 7 bases fit TRBD2. Germline trimming cut 4 bases from V and 1 base from J; bases unmatched to any gene: 10. Germline CDR1 is SGDLS and CDR2 is YYNGEE. The CDR3 contains 16 residues.

The rearrangement uses TRBV15 and TRBJ2-7, with D perhaps TRBD1 (6 bases). Germline CDR1 reads LNHNV; CDR2 reads YYDKDF (reference sequence). The V and J ends lost 4 bases and 2 bases respectively, with 12 bases between them. This CDR3 is built from 14 residues. CDR3 DNA sequence: TGTGCCACCAGCACCTGGGACACCCCCTACGAGCAGTACTTC. Translation: CATSTWDTPYEQYF.

In DNA, the CDR3 is TGCGCCAGCAGCTTGCCAGGTGGGAACGAGCAGTACTTC. Residues: CASSLPGGNEQYF. The chain uses TRBV5-1 and TRBJ2-7; D unclear. CDR1 and CDR2 (germline): SGHRS, YFSETQ. Trimming cost V 1 base and J 5 bases, with 10 bases left between them. There are 13 residues in the CDR3.

This clonotype showed up just once. The chain has TRBV20-1 and TRBJ2-7; 7 bases map to TRBD1. From germline, CDR1 is DFQATT and CDR2 SNEGSKA (reference sequence). The CDR3 has 13 residues. J was trimmed by 5 bases and V by 5 bases; bases with no gene match: 9. Written as DNA, the CDR3 is TGCAGTGCTTTGGACAGGTCAAGGGACGAGCAGTACTTC. Translating it yields CSALDRSRDEQYF.

CDR3 protein: CASSESRETQYF. In DNA form, the CDR3 reads TGTGCCAGCAGTGAATCCCGAGAGACCCAGTACTTC. The J gene is TRBJ2-5, the V gene TRBV25-1; D is undetermined. The CDR3 spans 12 residues. V dropped 1 base and J dropped 4 bases, with 4 bases sitting between them. Germline V CDR1 and CDR2: MGHDK, SYGVNS.

This clonotype appeared a single time. V is TRBV24-1 and J is TRBJ2-3; 11 bases are shared with TRBD1. Germline-derived CDR1 and CDR2 are KGHDR and SFDVKD. CDR3 length: 16 amino acids. After removal of 3 bases from V and 5 bases from J, the junction contained 6 bases not matched to a gene. Written as DNA, the CDR3 is TGTGCCACCAGTGATGGACAGGGGGCGCGTAGAGATACGCAGTATTTT. Its protein is CATSDGQGARRDTQYF.

The chain carries TRBV15 and TRBJ1-4; D unresolved. Deletions cut 0 bases from V and 6 bases from J, with 5 bases between. Germline assignment: CDR1 LNHNV and CDR2 YYDKDF (reference sequence). The CDR3 length is 13 residues. This chain's CDR3 is CATSRDEDEKLFF. The CDR3 nucleotides are TGTGCCACCAGCAGAGACGAAGATGAAAAACTGTTTTTT. The whole variable domain, remainder taken from reference TRBV15 and TRBJ1-4, is DAMVIQNPRYQVTQFGKPVTLSCSQTLNHNVMYWYQQKSSQAPKLLFHYYDKDFNNEADTPDNFQSRRPNTSFCFLDIRSPGLGDTAMYLCATSRDEDEKLFFGSGTQLSVL.

The genes are TRBV7-3 and TRBJ2-7; 10 bases fit TRBD1. Germline-derived CDR1 and CDR2 are SGHTA and FQGTGA. The CDR3 extends over 16 amino acids. After removal of 5 bases from V and 2 bases from J, the junction contained 9 bases not matched to a gene. The DNA of the CDR3 is TGTGCCAGCAGCCAAGGGGGACAGGGGTTCACCTACGAGCAGTACTTC. Translating gives CASSQGGQGFTYEQYF. Combining the CDR3 with reference TRBV7-3 and TRBJ2-7 gives the whole variable domain GAGVSQTPSNKVTEKGKYVELRCDPISGHTALYWYRQSLGQGPEFLIYFQGTGAADDSGLPNDRFFAVRPEGSVSTLKIQRTERGDSAVYLCASSQGGQGFTYEQYFGPGTRLTVT.

There are many counts of this clonotype. The V and J genes are TRBV10-2 and TRBJ1-2; no definite D call. The germline gives CDR1 WSHSY, CDR2 SAAADI. Between the trimmed V and J ends, which lost 0 bases and 2 bases, there was a span of 10 bases. This CDR3 has 15 residues. The CDR3 DNA sequence: TGCGCCAGCAGTGAGTCGAGAGGATACAACTATGGCTACACCTTC. It encodes CASSESRGYNYGYTF.

The V gene is TRBV5-1, the J gene TRBJ2-7; a possible D gene is TRBD2 (5 bases). The CDR3 extends over 15 amino acids. In germline, CDR1 is SGHRS, CDR2 YFSETQ. V was clipped by 0 bases and J by 6 bases, with 16 bases between them. The CDR3 sequence: CASSLEGFRGGEQYF. CDR3 DNA: TGCGCCAGCAGCTTGGAAGGGTTCCGGGGTGGCGAGCAGTACTTC.

This clonotype has a single count. The V call is TRBV7-9, the J call TRBJ2-1, with no clear D. This CDR3 spans 12 amino acids. Germline V gives CDR1 SEHNR, CDR2 FQNEAQ (reference sequence). Deletions cut 3 bases from V and 7 bases from J, with 7 bases between. Written as DNA, the CDR3 is TGTGCCAGCAGCTTGATGCTTAATGAGCAGTTCTTC. This sequence encodes CASSLMLNEQFF.

The chain is built from TRBV10-3 and TRBJ1-6; no firm D call. V was pared by 2 bases and J by 6 bases, with 8 bases between. The CDR3 is 14 residues long. CDR1 and CDR2 (germline): ENHRY, SYGVKD. In DNA form, the CDR3 reads TGTGCCATCAGTGAGGGACTGTCTAATTCACCCCTCCACTTT. Translating gives CAISEGLSNSPLHF.

The gene calls are TRBV19 and TRBJ1-1; D remains ambiguous. V lost 4 bases and J 12 bases, leaving 15 bases between the germline ends. Germline V gene lookup returns CDR1 LNHDA and CDR2 SQIVND (reference sequence). The CDR3 has 12 residues. The CDR3 nucleotides read TGTGCCAGTAGTACCTGGGATTTTGTGACTTTCTTT. The encoded protein is CASSTWDFVTFF.

This clonotype is medium-sized within its sample. The chain has TRBV20-1 and TRBJ2-7; 9 bases align to TRBD1. Germline V gene lookup returns CDR1 DFQATT and CDR2 SNEGSKA (reference sequence). This CDR3 is built from 13 residues. Unmatched junction bases numbered 8, after V lost 6 bases and J lost 5 bases. The chain's CDR3 is CSASEDRGHEQYF. CDR3 nucleotide sequence: TGCAGTGCCTCGGAGGACAGGGGCCACGAGCAGTACTTC.

In this sample, this clonotype turned up many times. The chain carries TRBV6-4 and TRBJ2-2, with 7 bases identical to TRBD2. Germline assignment: CDR1 MRHNA and CDR2 SNTAGT. The length of the CDR3 is 14 residues. V trimming: 3 bases; J trimming: 3 bases; junction bases outside the gene matches: 1. CDR3 in DNA: TGTGCCAGCAGTGATCGGGGGGACACCGGGGAGCTGTTTTTT. This encodes CASSDRGDTGELFF.

CDR3 bases: TGTGCCAGCAGCCCGACTAATACCAATGGCTACACCTTC. Protein product: CASSPTNTNGYTF. This chain connects TRBV7-2 to TRBJ1-2, with unresolved D. This CDR3 has 13 amino acids. The germline CDR1 and CDR2 sequences are SGHTA and FQGNSA. Trimming shortened V by 5 bases and J by 6 bases, and 13 bases separated the two germline ends.

V usage is TRBV14 and J usage is TRBJ1-1; D call uncertain. The CDR3 runs 12 residues. V was pared by 5 bases and J by 5 bases, with 9 bases between. Germline-derived CDR1 and CDR2 are SGHDN and FVKESK. The CDR3 reads CASSLYGTEAFF. For the CDR3, the DNA is TGTGCCAGCAGCTTGTACGGGACTGAAGCTTTCTTT.

The V gene is TRBV7-6, the J gene TRBJ2-7; D is uncertain. Looked up from germline, CDR1 is SGHVS and CDR2 is FNYEAQ. The V end lost 4 bases, the J end lost 6 bases, and 10 bases lay between the germline ends. There are 12 residues in the CDR3. This CDR3 is CASSYSPGEQYF. The CDR3 DNA follows: TGTGCCAGCAGCTATAGCCCGGGCGAGCAGTACTTC.